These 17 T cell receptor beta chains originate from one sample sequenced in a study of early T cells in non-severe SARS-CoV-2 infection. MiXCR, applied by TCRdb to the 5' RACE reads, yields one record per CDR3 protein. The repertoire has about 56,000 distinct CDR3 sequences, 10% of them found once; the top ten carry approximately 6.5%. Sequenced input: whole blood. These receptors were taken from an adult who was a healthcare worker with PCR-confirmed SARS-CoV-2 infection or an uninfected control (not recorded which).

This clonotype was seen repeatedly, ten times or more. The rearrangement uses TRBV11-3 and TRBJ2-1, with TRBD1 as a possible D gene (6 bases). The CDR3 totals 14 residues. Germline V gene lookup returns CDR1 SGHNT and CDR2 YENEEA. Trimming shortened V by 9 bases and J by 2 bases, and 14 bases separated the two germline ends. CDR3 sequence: CASSLGDTYNEQFF. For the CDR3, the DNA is TGTGCCAGTTCACTGGGGGACACCTACAATGAGCAGTTCTTC.

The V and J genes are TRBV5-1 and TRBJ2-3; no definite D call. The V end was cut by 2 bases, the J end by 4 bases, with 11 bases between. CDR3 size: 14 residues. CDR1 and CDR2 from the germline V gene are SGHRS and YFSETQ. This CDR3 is CASSFGGIPDTQYF. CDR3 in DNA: TGCGCCAGCAGCTTTGGTGGGATCCCAGATACGCAGTATTTT.

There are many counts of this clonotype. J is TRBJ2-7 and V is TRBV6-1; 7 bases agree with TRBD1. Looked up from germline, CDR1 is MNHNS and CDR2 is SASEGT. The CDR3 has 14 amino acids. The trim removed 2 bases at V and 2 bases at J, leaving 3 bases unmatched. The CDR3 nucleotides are TGTGCCAGCAGTGAAAGGGACAGAGCCTACGAGCAGTACTTC. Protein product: CASSERDRAYEQYF.

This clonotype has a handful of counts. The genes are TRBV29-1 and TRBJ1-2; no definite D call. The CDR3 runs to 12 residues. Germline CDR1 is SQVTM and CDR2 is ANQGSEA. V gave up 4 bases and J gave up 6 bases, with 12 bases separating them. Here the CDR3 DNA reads TGCAGCGTTGGCGCTCGCACGGATGGCTACACCTTC. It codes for CSVGARTDGYTF.

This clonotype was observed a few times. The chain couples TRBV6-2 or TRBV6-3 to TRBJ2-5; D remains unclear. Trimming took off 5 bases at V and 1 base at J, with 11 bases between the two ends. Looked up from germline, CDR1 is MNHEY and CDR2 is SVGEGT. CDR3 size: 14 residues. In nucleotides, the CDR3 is TGTGCCAGCAGTCCCCGGGCAGGCCAAGAGACCCAGTACTTC. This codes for CASSPRAGQETQYF.

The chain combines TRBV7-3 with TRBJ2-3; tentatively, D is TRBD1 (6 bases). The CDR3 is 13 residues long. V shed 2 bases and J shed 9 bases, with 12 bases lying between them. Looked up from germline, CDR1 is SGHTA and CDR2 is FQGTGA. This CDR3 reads CASSLAGQKTQYF. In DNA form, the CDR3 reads TGTGCCAGCAGCTTAGCAGGACAGAAAACGCAGTATTTT.

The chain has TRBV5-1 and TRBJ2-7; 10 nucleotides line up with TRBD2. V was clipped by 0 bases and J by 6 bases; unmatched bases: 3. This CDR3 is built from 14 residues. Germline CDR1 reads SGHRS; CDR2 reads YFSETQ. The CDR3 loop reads CASSLASGRFEQYF. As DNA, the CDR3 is TGCGCCAGCAGCTTGGCTAGCGGGAGATTCGAGCAGTACTTC.

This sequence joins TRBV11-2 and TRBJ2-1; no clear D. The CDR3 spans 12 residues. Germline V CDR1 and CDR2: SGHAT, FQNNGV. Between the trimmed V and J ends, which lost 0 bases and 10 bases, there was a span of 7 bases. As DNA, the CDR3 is TGTGCCAGCAGCTTAGATGGATCGGAGCAGTTCTTC. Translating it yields CASSLDGSEQFF.

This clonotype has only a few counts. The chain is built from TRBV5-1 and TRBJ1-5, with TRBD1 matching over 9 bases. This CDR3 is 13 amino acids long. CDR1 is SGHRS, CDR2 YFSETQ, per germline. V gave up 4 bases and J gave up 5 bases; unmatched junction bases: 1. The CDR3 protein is CASSRTGDQPQHF. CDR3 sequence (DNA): TGCGCCAGCAGCAGGACAGGGGATCAGCCCCAGCATTTT.

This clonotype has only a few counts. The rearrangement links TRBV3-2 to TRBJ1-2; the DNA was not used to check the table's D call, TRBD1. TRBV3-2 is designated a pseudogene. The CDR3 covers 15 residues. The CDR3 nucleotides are TGTGCCAGCAGCCAAGGGACAGCCGCTAACTATGGCTACACCTTC. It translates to CASSQGTAANYGYTF.

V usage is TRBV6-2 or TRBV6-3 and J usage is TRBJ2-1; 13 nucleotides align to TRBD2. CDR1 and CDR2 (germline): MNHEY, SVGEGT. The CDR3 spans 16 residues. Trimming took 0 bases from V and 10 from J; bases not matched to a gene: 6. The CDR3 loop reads CASSYSRLAGGFEQFF. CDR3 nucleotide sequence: TGTGCCAGCAGTTACTCCAGACTAGCGGGAGGTTTCGAGCAGTTCTTC.

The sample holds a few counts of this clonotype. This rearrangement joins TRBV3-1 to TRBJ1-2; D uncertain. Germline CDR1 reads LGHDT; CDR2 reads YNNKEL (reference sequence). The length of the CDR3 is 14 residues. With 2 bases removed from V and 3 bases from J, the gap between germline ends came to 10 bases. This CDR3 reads CASSQPGQHYGYTF. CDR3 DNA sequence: TGTGCCAGCAGCCAACCCGGGCAGCACTATGGCTACACCTTC.

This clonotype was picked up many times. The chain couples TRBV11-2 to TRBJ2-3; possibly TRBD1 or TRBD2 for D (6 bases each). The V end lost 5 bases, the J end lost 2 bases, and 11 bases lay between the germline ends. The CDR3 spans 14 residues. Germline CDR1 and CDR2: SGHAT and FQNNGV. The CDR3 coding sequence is TGTGCCAGCAGCCCGGGGGCTTACACAGATACGCAGTATTTT. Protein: CASSPGAYTDTQYF.

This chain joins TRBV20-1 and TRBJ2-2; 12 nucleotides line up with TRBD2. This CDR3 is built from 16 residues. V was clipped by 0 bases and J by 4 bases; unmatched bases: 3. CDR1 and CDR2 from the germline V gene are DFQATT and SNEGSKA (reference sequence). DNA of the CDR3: TGCAGTGCTAGAGATCGGACTAGCGGGATCACCGGGGAGCTGTTTTTT. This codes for CSARDRTSGITGELFF.

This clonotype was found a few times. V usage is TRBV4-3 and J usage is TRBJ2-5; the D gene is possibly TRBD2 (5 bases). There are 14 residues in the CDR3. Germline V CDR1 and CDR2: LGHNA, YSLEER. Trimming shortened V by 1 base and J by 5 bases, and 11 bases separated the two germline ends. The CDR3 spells CASSQVGSSETQYF. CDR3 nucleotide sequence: TGCGCCAGCAGCCAAGTTGGGAGCTCCGAGACCCAGTACTTC.

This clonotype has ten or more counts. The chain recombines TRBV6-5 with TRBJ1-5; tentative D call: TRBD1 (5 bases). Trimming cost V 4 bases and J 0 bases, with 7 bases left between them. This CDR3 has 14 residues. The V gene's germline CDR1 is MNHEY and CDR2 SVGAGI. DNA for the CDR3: TGTGCCAGCAGTTCAGGGCATAGCAATCAGCCCCAGCATTTT. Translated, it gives CASSSGHSNQPQHF.

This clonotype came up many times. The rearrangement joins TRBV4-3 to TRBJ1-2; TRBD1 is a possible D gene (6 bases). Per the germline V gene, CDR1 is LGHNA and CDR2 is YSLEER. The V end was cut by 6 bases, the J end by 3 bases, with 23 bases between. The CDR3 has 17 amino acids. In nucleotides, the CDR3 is TGCGCCAGCAGTCGGGAGACCACAGGGTACGGTCACTATGGCTACACCTTC. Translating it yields CASSRETTGYGHYGYTF.